This T cell receptor (beta chain) was captured in a study of beta chain features in type 1 diabetes listed by TCRdb under 2018. For context, the study as a whole: Patients and healthy donors did not differ in mean age, gender distribution, total cell number or subset yield. A total of 107,917,701 sorted cells were examined across all samples, and RNA yield correlated strongly with the number of cells per subset. In the study, recently diagnosed type 1 diabetes patients and matched healthy donors were compared on the TCRB repertoires of their sorted circulating CD4+ T cell subsets. Regulatory and stem cell-like memory subsets were isolated from only 8 patients and roughly 8 healthy donors, whereas naive and central memory subsets came from all 30 or so donors. Beyond this particular receptor, the publication reports: Because the HLA sub-analyses included only small numbers of individuals, any influence of HLA type on TCRB rearrangement was left unresolved. Naive, central memory and regulatory TCRB repertoires appeared more similar among patients than among healthy donors. At VDJ recombination sites, type 1 diabetes patients had fewer insertions and more deleted nucleotides, which implies abnormalities in thymic rearrangement. Because cDNA was sequenced instead of genomic DNA, activated cells with high expression could be over-represented, although the groups did not differ in activation or CD3 levels. PCR might favor shorter templates, but patient and control samples were amplified and corrected together, so any skew would affect both groups equally. In all four CD4+ subsets, TCRB CDR3 length was moderately but significantly shorter in type 1 diabetes patients.

The CDR3 numbers 13 residues from cysteine through phenylalanine. The CDR3 DNA has 39 bases and is translated from base 1. V is reduced by 6 bases and J by 4 bases, leaving a spacing of 12 bases between them. In the germline V gene (reference sequence), CDR1 corresponds to MNHEY and CDR2 to SMNVEV. All of the isolated RNA was reverse transcribed with the High Capacity cDNA Reverse Transcription Kit, so expressed TCRB transcripts were sequenced. Deep immunoSEQ sequencing was applied to naive, central memory and regulatory T cell samples, giving an average of about 3.4 million total reads per sample. After sorted cells were lysed in RLT buffer, RNA was extracted with DNase-treated RNeasy Micro or Mini kits, with the choice depending on cell number. Each cell subset was processed on its own to prevent cross-contamination, while patient and healthy donor samples were processed together. TCRB sequences were amplified from cDNA with the immunoSEQ multiplex PCR, producing 87-bp fragments spanning the CDR3 region. The amplicons were sequenced using the Illumina HiSeq platform. For the original study's pipeline: PCR bias was corrected computationally using synthetic template baselines, and reads within Hamming distance 2 were collapsed, with unmergeable singletons discarded. By aligning reads against IMGT, V, D and J genes, CDR3 length, and insertions or deletions at six rearrangement sites were assigned. Within each subset, clonotype counts were normalized to the number of sorted cells before true diversity and Gini coefficients were calculated with the tcR R package. The overlap coefficient, calculated on TCRB nucleotide sequences, was used to measure repertoire sharing. This is the immuneACCESS table as TCRdb keeps it, with only in-frame sequences that have V and J called. A part of the clones is gone; compared with another copy, unresolved V genes explain less than half, and the rest is unexplained. The V and J calls and clone size are taken from that table; D and trimming were inferred from the DNA. This sample comprises over 150,000 clones, about an eighth of them detected only once. About 0.59% of the sample is in the top ten clones.

This clone was seen a few times. The antigen it binds to is not known. Qualities for individual bases were not recorded, and no much larger clone is one base off. A single peripheral blood draw of approximately 120 mL on average was collected from each donor into heparinised tubes. A BD FACSAria II and a panel including CD45RO, CCR7, CD25, CD127, CD95 and CD27 were used to sort naive, central memory, regulatory and stem cell-like memory CD4+ T cells. Every sorted population had a purity above 95%. Right away, PBMCs were isolated by Lymphoprep density gradient centrifugation and were stained directly, with no culture step. Samples were stained and sorted in pairs, with one healthy donor and one patient per experiment, so that batch effects were minimized.

The receptor comes from a woman younger than 35 in good health. The specimen sequenced was central memory CD4+ T cells from blood. The rearranged segments are TRBV27 and TRBJ2-5; possibly the D gene is TRBD1, per 6 matching bases. The sequenced DNA is TGTGCCAGCAGGGCACAGGGTGTAGAGACCCAGTACTTC. Translation gives CASRAQGVETQYF.